This TCR beta chain was obtained from a study of T cell responses to AZD1222 COVID-19 vaccine. V lost 4 bases and J 4 bases, leaving 13 bases between the germline ends. The CDR3 has 14 residues. Germline V gene sequence: CDR1 MGHRA, CDR2 YSYEKL. Sequencing was performed with immunoSEQ multiplex PCR; in TCRdb, only in-frame clones are kept and a portion is missing. The sample yields approximately 180,000 clones, roughly nine tenths seen once. The source is an adult in good health. This specimen was peripheral blood, taken on day 0 of AZD1222 vaccination. The chain links TRBV4-1 to TRBJ2-5; no definite D call. The DNA of the CDR3 is TGCGCCAGCAGCCCTGAACGCCCGTTAGAGACCCAGTACTTC. Its protein is CASSPERPLETQYF.